These T cell receptor beta chains were read from a single sample in a study of blood T cell repertoires in COVID-19. The repertoire was sequenced with immunoSEQ multiplex PCR; TCRdb's copy has only in-frame clones and lacks some. The sample holds about 230,000 clones; about 90% are singletons and the top ten take 3.1%. The sample taken for sequencing was PBMCs or T cells enriched from blood (not recorded which). The receptor source for this set is a woman in her 50s in a cohort exposed to, infected with or recovered from COVID-19 (not recorded which). Both conserved end residues are part of each CDR3. Each record gives: D gene, V gene, J gene, clone size, CDR3 DNA, CDR3 protein. D genes are given only for firm matches. Expanded clones get a size class; other rows say once, few or many, or leave the size out.

D gene: TRBD1; V gene: TRBV5-1; J gene: TRBJ1-3; clone size: once; CDR3 DNA: TGCGCCAGCAGCTCTGGGACAGGGGGTGTAGGAAACACCATATATTTT; CDR3 protein: CASSSGTGGVGNTIYF
D gene: TRBD1; V gene: TRBV19; J gene: TRBJ1-2; clone size: NA; CDR3 DNA: TGTGCCAGTAGTAGTGGACAGGGAACTAACTATGGCTACACCTTC; CDR3 protein: CASSSGQGTNYGYTF
D gene: TRBD1; V gene: TRBV4-3; J gene: TRBJ1-2; clone size: NA; CDR3 DNA: TGCGCCAGCAGCCAGACCGACAGGGGGCTTTATGGCTACACCTTC; CDR3 protein: CASSQTDRGLYGYTF
D gene: TRBD1; V gene: TRBV27; J gene: TRBJ2-2; clone size: NA; CDR3 DNA: TGTGCCAGCAGTTTAACTCAACAGGGGGCGAGGACCGGGGAGCTGTTTTTT; CDR3 protein: CASSLTQQGARTGELFF
D gene: TRBD1; V gene: TRBV4-1; J gene: TRBJ1-2; clone size: NA; CDR3 DNA: TGCGCCAGCAGCCAAGGATGGACAGGGACTTATGGCTACACCTTC; CDR3 protein: CASSQGWTGTYGYTF
D gene: TRBD1; V gene: TRBV6-1; J gene: TRBJ2-7; clone size: NA; CDR3 DNA: TGTGCCAGCAGTGATGGGAGACAGGGGATCTACGAGCAGTACTTC; CDR3 protein: CASSDGRQGIYEQYF
D gene: NA; V gene: TRBV15; J gene: TRBJ1-2; clone size: NA; CDR3 DNA: TGTGCCACCAGCGGTCGGGGGGGAAACTATGGCTACACCTTC; CDR3 protein: CATSGRGGNYGYTF
D gene: TRBD1; V gene: TRBV12-5; J gene: TRBJ1-4; clone size: once; CDR3 DNA: TGTGCTAGTGGTTTGCCAGGGGGCGGGAATGAAAAACTGTTTTTT; CDR3 protein: CASGLPGGGNEKLFF
D gene: TRBD1; V gene: TRBV11-2; J gene: TRBJ2-7; clone size: NA; CDR3 DNA: TGTGCCAGCTTGGACCGCGTTCACAGGGGTCGTGGCGAGCAGTACTTC; CDR3 protein: CASLDRVHRGRGEQYF
D gene: TRBD2; V gene: TRBV28; J gene: TRBJ2-5; clone size: NA; CDR3 DNA: TGTGCCAGCAGCCCCGGGGGGGAAGCAGCGGAGACCCAGTACTTC; CDR3 protein: CASSPGGEAAETQYF
D gene: NA; V gene: TRBV5-5; J gene: TRBJ2-3; clone size: NA; CDR3 DNA: TGTGCCAGCAGCTCGGCCCGGAGGGAGGATACGCAGTATTTT; CDR3 protein: CASSSARREDTQYF
D gene: TRBD1; V gene: TRBV7-9; J gene: TRBJ2-7; clone size: NA; CDR3 DNA: TGTGCCAGCAGCCGCAGACAGGGGGGTAACTACGAGCAGTACTTC; CDR3 protein: CASSRRQGGNYEQYF
D gene: NA; V gene: TRBV2; J gene: TRBJ2-2; clone size: NA; CDR3 DNA: TGTGCCAGTACGTCCTTCCCACGGGACTTTGAACTTAACACCGGGGAGCTGTTTTTT; CDR3 protein: CASTSFPRDFELNTGELFF
D gene: NA; V gene: TRBV14; J gene: TRBJ1-6; clone size: few; CDR3 DNA: TGTGCCAGCAGCCAAGATCGAGGAACACCCCTCCACTTT; CDR3 protein: CASSQDRGTPLHF
D gene: NA; V gene: TRBV28; J gene: TRBJ2-5; clone size: NA; CDR3 DNA: TGTGCCAGCAGCTCGAGCCCTGGCGGAGGGGCCATGTACCAAGAGACCCAGTACTTC; CDR3 protein: CASSSSPGGGAMYQETQYF
D gene: NA; V gene: TRBV6-6; J gene: TRBJ1-5; clone size: NA; CDR3 DNA: TGTGCCAGCAGTCCGACCGGTTTGTGGTTCGACAATAGCAATCAGCCCCAGCATTTT; CDR3 protein: CASSPTGLWFDNSNQPQHF
D gene: NA; V gene: TRBV3-1/TRBV3-2; J gene: TRBJ1-1; clone size: NA; CDR3 DNA: TGTGCCAGCAGACCGAGAGAAACAGGGCGCCCCACTGAAGCTTTCTTT; CDR3 protein: CASRPRETGRPTEAFF
D gene: NA; V gene: TRBV21-1; J gene: TRBJ1-1; clone size: NA; CDR3 DNA: TGTGCCAGCAGCAAAGGGTGCAGACTCCCCCGAATAAACACTGAAGCTTTCTTT; CDR3 protein: CASSKGCRLPRINTEAFF
D gene: TRBD1; V gene: TRBV15; J gene: TRBJ1-5; clone size: once; CDR3 DNA: TGTGCCACCAGCAGGCGGACAGGGGGCTTGAGCAATCAGCCCCAGCATTTT; CDR3 protein: CATSRRTGGLSNQPQHF
D gene: NA; V gene: TRBV3-1/TRBV3-2; J gene: TRBJ2-1; clone size: NA; CDR3 DNA: TGTGCCAGCAGCCACGCAACGGGACTCTACTACAATGAGCAGTTCTTC; CDR3 protein: CASSHATGLYYNEQFF
D gene: TRBD1; V gene: TRBV5-4; J gene: TRBJ1-2; clone size: NA; CDR3 DNA: TGTGCCAGCAGCACAGGACAGGGCCAATATGGCTACACCTTC; CDR3 protein: CASSTGQGQYGYTF
D gene: TRBD1; V gene: TRBV28; J gene: TRBJ1-2; clone size: NA; CDR3 DNA: TGTGCCAGCAGTTTATCCCAGACAGGGCTCTATGGCTACACCTTC; CDR3 protein: CASSLSQTGLYGYTF
D gene: NA; V gene: TRBV5-1; J gene: TRBJ2-3; clone size: NA; CDR3 DNA: TGCGCCAGCAGTCTCGACAGAAGCACAGATACGCAGTATTTT; CDR3 protein: CASSLDRSTDTQYF
D gene: NA; V gene: TRBV7-2; J gene: TRBJ1-1; clone size: NA; CDR3 DNA: TGTGCCAGCACCCGCCTCCCCAGGGCGATGAACACTGAAGCTTTCTTT; CDR3 protein: CASTRLPRAMNTEAFF
D gene: NA; V gene: TRBV7-2; J gene: TRBJ1-5; clone size: once; CDR3 DNA: TGTGCCAGCAGCTGGGGGACACCCCCCAGCAATCAGCCCCAGCATTTT; CDR3 protein: CASSWGTPPSNQPQHF
D gene: NA; V gene: TRBV7-2; J gene: TRBJ2-3; clone size: once; CDR3 DNA: TGTGCCAGCAGCTTAGCGCGGGACGTCAAGTATTTT; CDR3 protein: CASSLARDVKYF
D gene: TRBD1; V gene: TRBV25-1; J gene: TRBJ1-2; clone size: NA; CDR3 DNA: TGTGCCAGCAGTGCCTCCGGGACAGGGAATTCTGGCTACACCTTC; CDR3 protein: CASSASGTGNSGYTF
D gene: NA; V gene: TRBV7-9; J gene: TRBJ1-5; clone size: few; CDR3 DNA: TGTGCCAGCAGCTCCTCCGGTTCACTCTATCAGCCCCAGCATTTT; CDR3 protein: CASSSSGSLYQPQHF
D gene: TRBD1; V gene: TRBV11-2; J gene: TRBJ1-4; clone size: NA; CDR3 DNA: TGTGCCAGCAGCCTTACAGGGGGAAAACTGTTTTTT; CDR3 protein: CASSLTGGKLFF
D gene: NA; V gene: TRBV29-1; J gene: TRBJ1-2; clone size: NA; CDR3 DNA: TGCAGCGCAATGGCTTGGTCGGGTGGCTACACCTTC; CDR3 protein: CSAMAWSGGYTF
D gene: NA; V gene: TRBV7-9; J gene: TRBJ1-2; clone size: NA; CDR3 DNA: TGTGCCAGCAGCTTCTTAACAGTAGACGGCTACACCTTC; CDR3 protein: CASSFLTVDGYTF
D gene: NA; V gene: TRBV7-2; J gene: TRBJ1-1; clone size: NA; CDR3 DNA: TGTGCCAGCAGTTTTCAGAACACTGAAGCTTTCTTT; CDR3 protein: CASSFQNTEAFF
D gene: TRBD1; V gene: TRBV18; J gene: TRBJ2-3; clone size: NA; CDR3 DNA: TGTGCCAGCTCAGGGACAGCCCTGGCAGATACGCAGTATTTT; CDR3 protein: CASSGTALADTQYF
D gene: TRBD1; V gene: TRBV5-1; J gene: TRBJ1-3; clone size: NA; CDR3 DNA: TGCGCCAGCGGGACAGGGTCTGGAAACACCATATATTTT; CDR3 protein: CASGTGSGNTIYF
D gene: NA; V gene: TRBV15; J gene: TRBJ1-4; clone size: NA; CDR3 DNA: TGTGCCACCTCCGGTGGGCAGGGTCGCGAAAAACTGTTTTTT; CDR3 protein: CATSGGQGREKLFF
D gene: TRBD1; V gene: TRBV3-1/TRBV3-2; J gene: TRBJ1-2; clone size: NA; CDR3 DNA: TGTGCCAGCAGCCACGGACAGGGTGGCTACACCTTC; CDR3 protein: CASSHGQGGYTF
D gene: NA; V gene: TRBV5-4; J gene: TRBJ1-1; clone size: NA; CDR3 DNA: TGTGCCAGCAGCTTGGGGGGCGGGGAGGGCGCTGAAGCTTTCTTT; CDR3 protein: CASSLGGGEGAEAFF
D gene: NA; V gene: TRBV9; J gene: TRBJ2-7; clone size: NA; CDR3 DNA: TGTGCCAGCAGCGTAGGGCAGACAACCTCCTACGAGCAGTACTTC; CDR3 protein: CASSVGQTTSYEQYF
D gene: NA; V gene: TRBV6-5; J gene: TRBJ2-1; clone size: NA; CDR3 DNA: TGTGCCAGCAGTTGGGGGCGCAGTAACAATGAGCAGTTCTTC; CDR3 protein: CASSWGRSNNEQFF
D gene: NA; V gene: TRBV5-1; J gene: TRBJ1-6; clone size: NA; CDR3 DNA: TGCGCCAGCAGCTTGGACAGCTCCTATAATTCACCCCTCCACTTT; CDR3 protein: CASSLDSSYNSPLHF
D gene: TRBD2; V gene: TRBV6-5; J gene: TRBJ2-7; clone size: NA; CDR3 DNA: TGTGCCAGCAGAGCTAGCGGGGGACCAACCTACGAGCAGTACTTC; CDR3 protein: CASRASGGPTYEQYF
D gene: TRBD1; V gene: TRBV3-1/TRBV3-2; J gene: TRBJ1-4; clone size: few; CDR3 DNA: TGTGCCAGCAGCCGGGGGACAGGGAATGAAAAACTGTTTTTT; CDR3 protein: CASSRGTGNEKLFF
D gene: NA; V gene: TRBV6-1; J gene: TRBJ1-1; clone size: NA; CDR3 DNA: TGTGCCAGCAGTGAATGGACAGACATGAACACTGAAGCTTTCTTT; CDR3 protein: CASSEWTDMNTEAFF
D gene: NA; V gene: TRBV7-2; J gene: TRBJ2-2; clone size: NA; CDR3 DNA: TGTGCCAGCAGCCCTTACACCGGGGAGCTGTTTTTT; CDR3 protein: CASSPYTGELFF
D gene: NA; V gene: TRBV29-1; J gene: TRBJ1-2; clone size: NA; CDR3 DNA: TGCAGCGTTGAATTGCTTGATCGATGGGAGGGCGTATATGGCTACACCTTC; CDR3 protein: CSVELLDRWEGVYGYTF
D gene: NA; V gene: TRBV3-1/TRBV3-2; J gene: TRBJ2-7; clone size: NA; CDR3 DNA: TGTGCCAGCAGCCAAGGGGGAGGTGGAGTGTACGAGCAGTACTTC; CDR3 protein: CASSQGGGGVYEQYF
D gene: TRBD1; V gene: TRBV29-1; J gene: TRBJ2-7; clone size: NA; CDR3 DNA: TGCAGCGTGCTCGGACAGGCCCACTACGAGCAGTACTTC; CDR3 protein: CSVLGQAHYEQYF
D gene: NA; V gene: TRBV6-5; J gene: TRBJ2-5; clone size: NA; CDR3 DNA: TGTGCCACCCTAAGATGGGGCGAAGAGACCCAGTACTTC; CDR3 protein: CATLRWGEETQYF
D gene: TRBD2; V gene: TRBV7-2; J gene: TRBJ2-3; clone size: NA; CDR3 DNA: TGTGCCAGCAGCTTACAGAGTACTAGCGGGGGGCCCTCAGATACGCAGTATTTT; CDR3 protein: CASSLQSTSGGPSDTQYF
D gene: TRBD1; V gene: TRBV7-9; J gene: TRBJ1-5; clone size: NA; CDR3 DNA: TGTGCCAGCAGCTCCTCTCCTGAGACAGGGCTTTGGAATCAGCCCCAGCATTTT; CDR3 protein: CASSSSPETGLWNQPQHF